The rows below give T cell receptor beta chains drawn from one sample of a study of CD8+ T cells in alopecia areata. Sequenced by immunoSEQ multiplex PCR; TCRdb stores in-frame clones only, minus some. The data hold about 150,000 clones, with just over 65% observed a single time. Here the sequenced sample was CD4+ T cells sorted from blood, taken at week 4, from a patient treated with tofacitinib. These receptors were collected from a human donor with alopecia areata. The CDR3 runs from the conserved cysteine through the conserved F or W. The order of the fields is J gene, CDR3 length, V gene, clone size, D gene, CDR3 protein, CDR3 DNA. D genes are given only for firm matches. Clone size, where shown, is once, few, many, or a class for clones that have expanded.

J gene: TRBJ2-3; CDR3 length: 15; V gene: TRBV9; clone size: few; D gene: TRBD1; CDR3 protein: CASSVGAGGTDTQYF; CDR3 DNA: TGTGCCAGCAGCGTAGGTGCAGGGGGAACAGATACGCAGTATTTT
J gene: TRBJ2-5; CDR3 length: 14; V gene: TRBV9; clone size: NA; D gene: TRBD2; CDR3 protein: CASSVSSGQETQYF; CDR3 DNA: TGTGCCAGCAGCGTATCTAGCGGCCAAGAGACCCAGTACTTC
J gene: TRBJ1-4; CDR3 length: 13; V gene: TRBV15; clone size: NA; D gene: NA; CDR3 protein: CATSSATNEKLFF; CDR3 DNA: TGTGCCACCAGCTCCGCCACTAATGAAAAACTGTTTTTT
J gene: TRBJ2-7; CDR3 length: 15; V gene: TRBV6-5; clone size: NA; D gene: TRBD1; CDR3 protein: CASSYSGQVSYEQYF; CDR3 DNA: TGTGCCAGCAGTTACTCGGGACAGGTCTCCTACGAGCAGTACTTC
J gene: TRBJ2-3; CDR3 length: 13; V gene: TRBV4-2; clone size: NA; D gene: NA; CDR3 protein: CASSHPGTDTQYF; CDR3 DNA: TGTGCCAGCAGCCACCCCGGCACAGATACGCAGTATTTT
J gene: TRBJ1-2; CDR3 length: 15; V gene: TRBV4-1; clone size: NA; D gene: NA; CDR3 protein: CASSPLTTQNYGYTF; CDR3 DNA: TGCGCCAGCAGCCCCCTGACCACCCAAAACTATGGCTACACCTTC
J gene: TRBJ1-2; CDR3 length: 13; V gene: TRBV15; clone size: NA; D gene: NA; CDR3 protein: CATSRHGGGGYTF; CDR3 DNA: TGTGCCACCAGCCGCCATGGAGGCGGCGGCTACACCTTC
J gene: TRBJ2-7; CDR3 length: 14; V gene: TRBV7-8; clone size: NA; D gene: TRBD1; CDR3 protein: CASSLSDRGYEQYF; CDR3 DNA: TGTGCCAGCAGCTTAAGTGACAGGGGCTACGAGCAGTACTTC
J gene: TRBJ2-5; CDR3 length: 13; V gene: TRBV5-8; clone size: NA; D gene: NA; CDR3 protein: CASSLGTSGTQYF; CDR3 DNA: TGTGCCAGCAGCCTTGGGACCTCGGGGACCCAGTACTTC
J gene: TRBJ1-1; CDR3 length: 12; V gene: TRBV29-1; clone size: few; D gene: NA; CDR3 protein: CSFRSNDAEAFF; CDR3 DNA: TGCAGCTTTCGGAGCAATGACGCTGAAGCTTTCTTT
J gene: TRBJ1-6; CDR3 length: 14; V gene: TRBV30; clone size: NA; D gene: NA; CDR3 protein: CAWNLEGQYSPLHF; CDR3 DNA: TGTGCCTGGAATCTGGAGGGACAATATTCACCCCTCCACTTT
J gene: TRBJ2-7; CDR3 length: 14; V gene: TRBV5-1; clone size: NA; D gene: NA; CDR3 protein: CASSLDGGTYEQYF; CDR3 DNA: TGCGCCAGCAGCTTGGACGGGGGCACCTACGAGCAGTACTTC
J gene: TRBJ1-1; CDR3 length: 11; V gene: TRBV29-1; clone size: NA; D gene: NA; CDR3 protein: CSVWGPRGAFF; CDR3 DNA: TGCAGCGTTTGGGGGCCGAGAGGGGCTTTCTTT
J gene: TRBJ1-6; CDR3 length: 17; V gene: TRBV18; clone size: NA; D gene: NA; CDR3 protein: CASSLLPGAARDSPLHF; CDR3 DNA: TGTGCCAGCTCACTCCTCCCGGGGGCTGCGAGAGATTCACCCCTCCACTTT
J gene: TRBJ1-1; CDR3 length: 15; V gene: TRBV18; clone size: NA; D gene: NA; CDR3 protein: CASSPVRSQGTEAFF; CDR3 DNA: TGTGCCAGCTCACCGGTCAGGTCTCAGGGGACTGAAGCTTTCTTT
J gene: TRBJ1-1; CDR3 length: 12; V gene: TRBV19; clone size: few; D gene: NA; CDR3 protein: CASTPIQGWPFF; CDR3 DNA: TGTGCCAGTACCCCCATTCAAGGATGGCCTTTCTTT
J gene: TRBJ1-2; CDR3 length: 12; V gene: TRBV29-1; clone size: NA; D gene: NA; CDR3 protein: CSVDGTGNGYTF; CDR3 DNA: TGCAGCGTTGACGGGACCGGTAATGGCTACACCTTC
J gene: TRBJ2-1; CDR3 length: 13; V gene: TRBV7-9; clone size: NA; D gene: NA; CDR3 protein: CASSARVYNEQFF; CDR3 DNA: TGTGCCAGCAGCGCCAGAGTCTACAATGAGCAGTTCTTC
J gene: TRBJ1-1; CDR3 length: 16; V gene: TRBV27; clone size: NA; D gene: TRBD1; CDR3 protein: CASSFQTDRGSTEAFF; CDR3 DNA: TGTGCCAGCAGTTTTCAGACGGACAGGGGCTCGACTGAAGCTTTCTTT
J gene: TRBJ1-4; CDR3 length: 13; V gene: TRBV29-1; clone size: NA; D gene: NA; CDR3 protein: CSVADRKDEKLFF; CDR3 DNA: TGCAGCGTCGCCGACAGGAAGGATGAAAAACTGTTTTTT
J gene: TRBJ2-5; CDR3 length: 12; V gene: TRBV10-3; clone size: NA; D gene: NA; CDR3 protein: CAIGTVQETQYF; CDR3 DNA: TGTGCCATCGGAACGGTTCAAGAGACCCAGTACTTC
J gene: TRBJ2-1; CDR3 length: 18; V gene: TRBV5-1; clone size: few; D gene: TRBD2; CDR3 protein: CASSLMTSGGTSYNEQFF; CDR3 DNA: TGCGCCAGCAGCTTGATGACTAGCGGGGGGACGTCCTACAATGAGCAGTTCTTC
J gene: TRBJ2-3; CDR3 length: 19; V gene: TRBV5-4; clone size: once; D gene: TRBD2; CDR3 protein: CASSLERGSAGGPTDTQYF; CDR3 DNA: TGTGCCAGCAGCTTGGAAAGGGGATCGGCGGGGGGGCCCACAGATACGCAGTATTTT
J gene: TRBJ2-5; CDR3 length: 15; V gene: TRBV15; clone size: once; D gene: NA; CDR3 protein: CATSLQGFGQETQYF; CDR3 DNA: TGTGCCACCAGCCTCCAAGGTTTTGGGCAAGAGACCCAGTACTTC
J gene: TRBJ1-5; CDR3 length: 17; V gene: TRBV4-1; clone size: NA; D gene: TRBD1; CDR3 protein: CASSQGDRGTLYQPQHF; CDR3 DNA: TGCGCCAGCAGCCAAGGGGACAGGGGCACGCTATATCAGCCCCAGCATTTT
J gene: TRBJ1-6; CDR3 length: 11; V gene: TRBV2; clone size: NA; D gene: NA; CDR3 protein: CASRSPSPLHF; CDR3 DNA: TGTGCCAGCAGGAGCCCCTCACCCCTCCACTTT
J gene: TRBJ2-1; CDR3 length: 16; V gene: TRBV25-1; clone size: NA; D gene: NA; CDR3 protein: CASRFSGTGRHNEQFF; CDR3 DNA: TGTGCCAGCAGGTTCAGCGGGACAGGCAGGCACAATGAGCAGTTCTTC
J gene: TRBJ1-4; CDR3 length: 18; V gene: TRBV13; clone size: NA; D gene: NA; CDR3 protein: CASSSGSSKLATNEKLFF; CDR3 DNA: TGTGCCAGCAGCTCAGGGAGTTCCAAGCTTGCAACTAATGAAAAACTGTTTTTT
J gene: TRBJ1-4; CDR3 length: 14; V gene: TRBV2; clone size: NA; D gene: NA; CDR3 protein: CASSERQGREKLFF; CDR3 DNA: TGTGCCAGCAGTGAACGGCAGGGTAGGGAAAAACTGTTTTTT
J gene: TRBJ2-1; CDR3 length: 15; V gene: TRBV10-2; clone size: few; D gene: TRBD2; CDR3 protein: CASSPSGGAHNEQFF; CDR3 DNA: TGCGCCAGCAGTCCGAGCGGGGGGGCCCACAATGAGCAGTTCTTC
J gene: TRBJ2-1; CDR3 length: 15; V gene: TRBV7-9; clone size: few; D gene: NA; CDR3 protein: CASSLEGISYNEQFF; CDR3 DNA: TGTGCCAGCAGCCTGGAGGGGATCTCCTACAATGAGCAGTTCTTC
J gene: TRBJ1-2; CDR3 length: 15; V gene: TRBV6-5; clone size: NA; D gene: NA; CDR3 protein: CASSYRTGTNYGYTF; CDR3 DNA: TGTGCCAGCAGTTACAGAACAGGGACAAACTATGGCTACACCTTC
J gene: TRBJ2-1; CDR3 length: 16; V gene: TRBV5-1; clone size: few; D gene: NA; CDR3 protein: CASSFSETSSYNEQFF; CDR3 DNA: TGCGCCAGCAGCTTTAGTGAGACAAGTTCCTACAATGAGCAGTTCTTC
J gene: TRBJ2-1; CDR3 length: 12; V gene: TRBV25-1; clone size: NA; D gene: NA; CDR3 protein: CASRYSYNEQFF; CDR3 DNA: TGTGCCAGTCGATACTCCTACAATGAGCAGTTCTTC
J gene: TRBJ2-3; CDR3 length: 13; V gene: TRBV7-2; clone size: NA; D gene: NA; CDR3 protein: CASSLKILDTQYF; CDR3 DNA: TGTGCCAGCAGCTTAAAGATTTTAGATACGCAGTATTTT
J gene: TRBJ2-5; CDR3 length: 15; V gene: TRBV4-1; clone size: few; D gene: NA; CDR3 protein: CASSQDGASGETQYF; CDR3 DNA: TGCGCCAGCAGCCAAGATGGAGCCAGCGGAGAGACCCAGTACTTC
J gene: TRBJ2-7; CDR3 length: 14; V gene: TRBV27; clone size: NA; D gene: NA; CDR3 protein: CASSSSVGPYEQYF; CDR3 DNA: TGTGCCAGCAGTTCCTCCGTGGGACCCTACGAGCAGTACTTC
J gene: TRBJ1-2; CDR3 length: 15; V gene: TRBV6-5; clone size: NA; D gene: NA; CDR3 protein: CASSYSRTLRYGYTF; CDR3 DNA: TGTGCCAGCAGTTACTCAAGGACGCTTCGCTATGGCTACACCTTC
J gene: TRBJ1-2; CDR3 length: 16; V gene: TRBV9; clone size: once; D gene: TRBD1; CDR3 protein: CASSADARGTAYGYTF; CDR3 DNA: TGTGCCAGCAGCGCTGACGCCCGAGGGACAGCGTATGGCTACACCTTC
J gene: TRBJ2-5; CDR3 length: 12; V gene: TRBV29-1; clone size: NA; D gene: TRBD2; CDR3 protein: CSGLAGAETQYF; CDR3 DNA: TGCAGCGGACTAGCGGGGGCTGAGACCCAGTACTTC